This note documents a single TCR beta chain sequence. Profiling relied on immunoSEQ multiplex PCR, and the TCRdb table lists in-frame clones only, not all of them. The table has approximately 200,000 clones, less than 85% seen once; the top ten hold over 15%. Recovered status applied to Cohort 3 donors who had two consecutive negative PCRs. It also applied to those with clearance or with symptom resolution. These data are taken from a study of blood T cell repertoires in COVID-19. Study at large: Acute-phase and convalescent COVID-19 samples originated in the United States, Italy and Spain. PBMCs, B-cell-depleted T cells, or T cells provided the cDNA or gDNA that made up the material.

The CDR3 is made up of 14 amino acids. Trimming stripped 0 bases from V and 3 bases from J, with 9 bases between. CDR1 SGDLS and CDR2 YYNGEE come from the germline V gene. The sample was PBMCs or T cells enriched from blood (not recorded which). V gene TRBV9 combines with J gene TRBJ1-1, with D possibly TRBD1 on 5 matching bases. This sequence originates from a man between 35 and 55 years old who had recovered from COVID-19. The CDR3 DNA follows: TGTGCCAGCAGCGTAGGACAGACATACACTGAAGCTTTCTTT. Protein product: CASSVGQTYTEAFF.